The following is a T cell receptor beta chain sequence with its context. V was cut by 3 bases and J by 2 bases, with 8 bases left in between. Germline V gene data show CDR1 as LNHDA and CDR2 as SQIVND (reference sequence). This CDR3 region has 14 residues. TCRdb's copy holds only in-frame clones and misses some; the assay was immunoSEQ multiplex PCR. This table holds about 71,000 clones, roughly 88% found once. The data stem from a study of technical replicates of blood from several donors. This chain connects TRBV19 to TRBJ1-5; no clear D gene. The source of this sequence is a human donor in good health. Some clones in this sample may be carry-over from other donors' samples. The material sequenced was PBMCs. The CDR3 sequence: CASSISVGNQPQHF. The CDR3 DNA reads as TGTGCCAGTAGTATCTCCGTCGGCAATCAGCCCCAGCATTTT.